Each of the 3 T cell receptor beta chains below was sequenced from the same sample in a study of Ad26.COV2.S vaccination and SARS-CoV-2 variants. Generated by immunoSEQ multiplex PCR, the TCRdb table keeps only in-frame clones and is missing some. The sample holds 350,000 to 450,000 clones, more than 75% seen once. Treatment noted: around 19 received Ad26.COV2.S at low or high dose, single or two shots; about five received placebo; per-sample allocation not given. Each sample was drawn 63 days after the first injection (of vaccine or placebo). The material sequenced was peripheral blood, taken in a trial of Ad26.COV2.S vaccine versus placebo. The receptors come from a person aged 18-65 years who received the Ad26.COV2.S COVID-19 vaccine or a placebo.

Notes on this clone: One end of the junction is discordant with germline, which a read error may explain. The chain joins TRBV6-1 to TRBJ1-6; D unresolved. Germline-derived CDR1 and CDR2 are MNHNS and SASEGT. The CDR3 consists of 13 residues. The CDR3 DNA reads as TGTGCCAGCAGGGAAGGGTTTAATTCACCCCTCCACTTT. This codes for CASREGFNSPLHF.

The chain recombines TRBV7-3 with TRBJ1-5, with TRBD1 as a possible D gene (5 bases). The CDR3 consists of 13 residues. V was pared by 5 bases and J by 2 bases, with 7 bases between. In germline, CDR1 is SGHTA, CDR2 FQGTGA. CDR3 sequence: CASSQGGNQPQHF. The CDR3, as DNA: TGTGCCAGCAGCCAGGGTGGCAATCAGCCCCAGCATTTT.

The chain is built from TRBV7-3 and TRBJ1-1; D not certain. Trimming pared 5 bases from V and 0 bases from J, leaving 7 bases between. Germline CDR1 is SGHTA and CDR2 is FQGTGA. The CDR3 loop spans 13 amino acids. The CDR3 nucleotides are TGTGCCAGCAGCCGCACCATGAACACTGAAGCTTTCTTT. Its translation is CASSRTMNTEAFF. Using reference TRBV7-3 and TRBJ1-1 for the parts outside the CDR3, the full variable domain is GAGVSQTPSNKVTEKGKYVELRCDPISGHTALYWYRQSLGQGPEFLIYFQGTGAADDSGLPNDRFFAVRPEGSVSTLKIQRTERGDSAVYLCASSRTMNTEAFFGQGTRLTVV.